The 3 T cell receptor beta chains presented below share a single source sample, sequenced in a study of response to subunit inactivated influenza vaccine. A single record per CDR3 protein comes from TCRdb applying MiXCR to the RT-PCR reads. The table has about 540,000 distinct CDR3 sequences, around a quarter seen once. This same sample was also part of a study on T cells expressing NK-cell markers. This second study says: Generation of TCR beta cDNA was performed by 5'RACE template switching incorporating UMIs.

Here the sequenced sample was CD4+ T cells sorted from PBMCs, taken approximately 13 days after vaccination. The receptors shown here come from a man in his fifties or sixties who received an inactivated influenza vaccine.

This chain links TRBV15 with TRBJ1-1; 9 bases align to TRBD1. Germline CDR1 is LNHNV and CDR2 is YYDKDF (reference sequence). V shed 0 bases and J 10 bases; nucleotides not matched to a gene: 9. This CDR3 is 15 amino acids long. CDR3 sequence: CATSRDGTGLDGAFF. In DNA, the CDR3 is TGTGCCACCAGCAGAGATGGGACAGGGCTAGACGGAGCTTTCTTT. The full variable domain, with the rest looked up from reference TRBV15 and TRBJ1-1, is DAMVIQNPRYQVTQFGKPVTLSCSQTLNHNVMYWYQQKSSQAPKLLFHYYDKDFNNEADTPDNFQSRRPNTSFCFLDIRSPGLGDTAMYLCATSRDGTGLDGAFFGQGTRLTVV.

This sequence joins TRBV9 and TRBJ2-2, with 11 bases aligning to TRBD2. The trim removed 0 bases at V and 4 bases at J, leaving 5 bases unmatched. Germline V gene lookup returns CDR1 SGDLS and CDR2 YYNGEE. This CDR3 is 17 amino acids long. CDR3 in amino acids: CASSVVSGTSGTGELFF. CDR3 nucleotides: TGTGCCAGCAGCGTAGTATCCGGGACTAGCGGCACCGGGGAGCTGTTTTTT.

This sequence joins TRBV5-8 and TRBJ1-5; D not resolved. CDR3 size: 15 residues. V was clipped by 0 bases and J by 6 bases, with 13 bases between them. Germline V gene data show CDR1 as SGHTS and CDR2 as YDEGEE. The CDR3 reads CASSLVFAVGQPQHF. DNA for the CDR3: TGTGCCAGCAGCTTGGTATTCGCGGTCGGTCAGCCCCAGCATTTT.